This is a list of T cell receptor beta chains from one sample in a study of OX40 agonist ivuxolimab in advanced cancers. Clones were sequenced by immunoSEQ multiplex PCR, and TCRdb holds only the in-frame ones, with some missing. Among tens of thousands of clones listed, roughly 87% were seen once. This sample comprised CD4+ or CD8+ T cells sorted from blood, obtained in a trial of the OX40 agonist ivuxolimab. The source is an adult with an advanced solid tumor such as melanoma, head and neck, liver or kidney cancer. The CDR3 runs from the conserved cysteine through the conserved F or W. The order of the fields is D gene, V gene, J gene, CDR3 length, clone size, CDR3 DNA, CDR3 protein. The D gene is left open where the match is weak. Some rows have no size entry. The others give once, few or many, or a class for an expanded clone.

D: NA
V: TRBV6-5
J: TRBJ1-4
length: 15
size: NA
DNA: TGTGCCAGCAGTTACTCGGTGGGTCTCAAGGAAAAACTGTTTTTT
CDR3: CASSYSVGLKEKLFF

D: NA
V: TRBV12-5
J: TRBJ1-5
length: 21
size: NA
DNA: TGTGCTAGTGGTTTGGCTGGCCAGGGATGGGCCCGGGGCTATAGCAATCAGCCCCAGCATTTT
CDR3: CASGLAGQGWARGYSNQPQHF

D: NA
V: TRBV30
J: TRBJ2-1
length: 13
size: NA
DNA: TGTGCCTGGTCCTCTTGGGGGAGTCAAGAGCAGTTCTTC
CDR3: CAWSSWGSQEQFF

D: NA
V: TRBV5-8
J: TRBJ1-2
length: 13
size: NA
DNA: TGTGCCAGCAGCCTGAAGGGGCACTATGGCTACACCTTC
CDR3: CASSLKGHYGYTF

D: TRBD1
V: TRBV2
J: TRBJ2-5
length: 13
size: NA
DNA: TGTGCCAGCAGTGACAGGGGGCACGAGACCCAGTACTTC
CDR3: CASSDRGHETQYF

D: NA
V: TRBV4-1
J: TRBJ2-5
length: 14
size: NA
DNA: TGCGCCAGCAGCCGCTCAGCGCCTCAAGAGACCCAGTACTTC
CDR3: CASSRSAPQETQYF

D: TRBD1
V: TRBV4-3
J: TRBJ2-1
length: 15
size: NA
DNA: TGCGCCAGCAGCCAAGAGACAGGGACCTACAATGAGCAGTTCTTC
CDR3: CASSQETGTYNEQFF

D: TRBD1
V: TRBV7-9
J: TRBJ1-2
length: 13
size: NA
DNA: TGTGCCAGCAGCTTCGGGGACAGGGATGGCTACACCTTC
CDR3: CASSFGDRDGYTF

D: NA
V: TRBV30
J: TRBJ2-7
length: 14
size: NA
DNA: TGTGCCTGGAGTGGGGGTTCTGGGGCCTACGAGCAGTACTTC
CDR3: CAWSGGSGAYEQYF

D: NA
V: TRBV4-2
J: TRBJ1-2
length: 14
size: NA
DNA: TGTGCCAGCAGCCAAGGGTGGACTGGGTATGGCTACACCTTC
CDR3: CASSQGWTGYGYTF

D: NA
V: TRBV5-4
J: TRBJ1-1
length: 11
size: NA
DNA: TGTGCCAGCAGCGTGGGTCTTGAAGCTTTCTTT
CDR3: CASSVGLEAFF

D: TRBD1
V: TRBV18
J: TRBJ1-1
length: 14
size: NA
DNA: TGTGCCAGCTCACCAAACAGGGGAGGCACTGAAGCTTTCTTT
CDR3: CASSPNRGGTEAFF

D: TRBD1
V: TRBV7-2
J: TRBJ1-1
length: 13
size: NA
DNA: TGTGCCAGCAGCCTACAGGGGGCTAGTGAAGCTTTCTTT
CDR3: CASSLQGASEAFF

D: NA
V: TRBV4-3
J: TRBJ1-4
length: 15
size: NA
DNA: TGCGCCAGCAGCCAATCGGACCCTCGGGATGAAAAACTGTTTTTT
CDR3: CASSQSDPRDEKLFF

D: TRBD1
V: TRBV5-1
J: TRBJ2-2
length: 16
size: NA
DNA: TGCGCCAGCAGCAGAATCAGGGGGCTGGAAACCGGGGAGCTGTTTTTT
CDR3: CASSRIRGLETGELFF

D: TRBD2
V: TRBV5-8
J: TRBJ2-1
length: 16
size: once
DNA: TGTGCCAGCAGTTTGGGCGGCGGGGGGGCCCGAAATGAGCAGTTCTTC
CDR3: CASSLGGGGARNEQFF

D: TRBD1
V: TRBV5-1
J: TRBJ1-6
length: 16
size: once
DNA: TGCGCCAGCAGCCGGACAGGTGCTACTACCTATTCACCCCTCCACTTT
CDR3: CASSRTGATTYSPLHF

D: NA
V: TRBV9
J: TRBJ1-2
length: 12
size: NA
DNA: TGTGCCAGCAGCGTCAACAGCTATGGCTACACCTTC
CDR3: CASSVNSYGYTF

D: TRBD1
V: TRBV5-1
J: TRBJ2-7
length: 17
size: NA
DNA: TGCGCCAGCAGACAGGGGTCGAGACAGGGCGCCTCCTACGAGCAGTACTTC
CDR3: CASRQGSRQGASYEQYF

D: NA
V: TRBV19
J: TRBJ1-2
length: 15
size: NA
DNA: TGTGCCAGTAACTTTCCCGGCGGGGATAACTATGGCTACACCTTC
CDR3: CASNFPGGDNYGYTF

D: NA
V: TRBV25-1
J: TRBJ1-2
length: 11
size: NA
DNA: TGTGCCAGCAGTGACGGCTATGGCTACACCTTC
CDR3: CASSDGYGYTF

D: NA
V: TRBV19
J: TRBJ1-1
length: 13
size: few
DNA: TGTGCCAGCGCGGGACTAATGAACACTGAAGCTTTCTTT
CDR3: CASAGLMNTEAFF

D: NA
V: TRBV6-4
J: TRBJ1-3
length: 12
size: NA
DNA: TGTGCCAGCAGTATTCGATCGAACACCATATATTTT
CDR3: CASSIRSNTIYF

D: TRBD1
V: TRBV5-4
J: TRBJ1-2
length: 17
size: NA
DNA: TGTGCCAGCAGCTTGCTCCCGGGACAGCGGGGGAACTATGGCTACACCTTC
CDR3: CASSLLPGQRGNYGYTF

D: NA
V: TRBV4-2
J: TRBJ1-5
length: 18
size: NA
DNA: TGTGCCAGCAGAGTCGATCTTTGGGGGCAGAATAGCAATCAGCCCCAGCATTTT
CDR3: CASRVDLWGQNSNQPQHF

D: NA
V: TRBV5-1
J: TRBJ2-2
length: 13
size: NA
DNA: TGCGCCAGCACGGGCACAGACACCGGGGAGCTGTTTTTT
CDR3: CASTGTDTGELFF

D: NA
V: TRBV6-1
J: TRBJ1-3
length: 14
size: NA
DNA: TGTGCCAGCAGAGCCAATGGTTCTGGAAACACCATATATTTT
CDR3: CASRANGSGNTIYF

D: TRBD1
V: TRBV4-2
J: TRBJ2-7
length: 13
size: NA
DNA: TGTGCCAGCAGAGGGGACAGCGCCTACGAGCAGTACTTC
CDR3: CASRGDSAYEQYF

D: NA
V: TRBV7-2
J: TRBJ1-2
length: 9
size: NA
DNA: TGTGCCAGCAGCTATGGCTACACCTTC
CDR3: CASSYGYTF

D: TRBD1
V: TRBV18
J: TRBJ1-6
length: 13
size: NA
DNA: TGTGCCAGCTCAGACAGGGATGGGTCACCCCTCCACTTT
CDR3: CASSDRDGSPLHF

D: TRBD1
V: TRBV5-1
J: TRBJ2-4
length: 16
size: NA
DNA: TGCGCCAGCAGCTTGCTACCCCGGGACAGTCTAAACATTCAGTACTTC
CDR3: CASSLLPRDSLNIQYF

D: NA
V: TRBV6-1
J: TRBJ2-7
length: 15
size: NA
DNA: TGTGCCAGCAGTGAAGGGGAGGGGGCATCCTACGAGCAGTACTTC
CDR3: CASSEGEGASYEQYF

D: NA
V: TRBV6-5
J: TRBJ1-1
length: 13
size: NA
DNA: TGTGCCAGCAGGTTCGACAGGAACACTGAAGCTTTCTTT
CDR3: CASRFDRNTEAFF

D: NA
V: TRBV6-5
J: TRBJ1-2
length: 15
size: NA
DNA: TGTGCCAGCAGTTACTCGGGCCAGTCGGGATATGGCTACACCTTC
CDR3: CASSYSGQSGYGYTF

D: NA
V: TRBV7-6
J: TRBJ1-6
length: 13
size: NA
DNA: TGTGCCAGCAGCTTAGCGGAGAATTCACCCCTCCACTTT
CDR3: CASSLAENSPLHF

D: TRBD2
V: TRBV5-1
J: TRBJ2-1
length: 17
size: NA
DNA: TGCGCCAGCAGCTTGGCGAGGGCTAGCGGGTTGGACAATGAGCAGTTCTTC
CDR3: CASSLARASGLDNEQFF